Listed below are T cell receptor beta chains from one sample, sequenced in a study of blood T cell repertoires in COVID-19. Here immunoSEQ multiplex PCR was the method, and the copy in TCRdb shows in-frame clones only, minus some. The table shows 110,000 or so clones, with around 81% occurring only once. Sequencing input: peripheral blood. The receptors shown here come from a human donor in a cohort sampled during active or convalescent COVID-19. Both conserved end residues are part of each CDR3. A D gene is named only where the DNA matches it firmly. A clone size is listed for some rows: how often the clone was seen (once, few, many), or a class if it is expanded.

>few|-|TRBJ2-2|TRBV6-5
CASSSRTGELFF
TGTGCCAGCAGTTCTAGGACCGGGGAGCTGTTTTTT
>once|TRBD1|TRBJ2-3|TRBV15
CATSFTTGITDTQYF
TGTGCCACCAGCTTCACGACAGGGATCACAGATACGCAGTATTTT
>-|TRBD2|TRBJ2-5|TRBV7-2
CASSSGSGSEETQYF
TGTGCCAGCAGCTCAGGTAGCGGGAGCGAAGAGACCCAGTACTTC
>few|-|TRBJ2-7|TRBV6-5
CASSYSPAGAPYEQYF
TGTGCCAGCAGTTACTCTCCTGCGGGGGCCCCCTACGAGCAGTACTTC
>few|-|TRBJ2-7|TRBV7-3
CASSPAVGRSEQYF
TGTGCCAGCAGCCCAGCGGTAGGCCGCAGCGAGCAGTACTTC
>-|-|TRBJ2-5|TRBV3-1/TRBV3-2
CARATAGEETQYF
TGTGCCAGAGCCACAGCGGGCGAAGAGACCCAGTACTTC
>-|-|TRBJ2-2|TRBV27
CASSLTDLGELFF
TGTGCCAGCAGTTTGACAGATCTCGGGGAGCTGTTTTTT
>-|TRBD1|TRBJ1-6|TRBV19
CASGDRGWSPLHF
TGTGCCAGCGGAGACAGGGGGTGGTCACCCCTCCACTTT
>-|TRBD1|TRBJ2-1|TRBV18
CASSPGQGIYNEQFF
TGTGCCAGCTCACCGGGACAGGGGATCTACAATGAGCAGTTCTTC
>-|-|TRBJ2-2|TRBV2
CASSEWGVTGELFF
TGTGCCAGCAGTGAATGGGGCGTGACCGGGGAGCTGTTTTTT
>-|TRBD1|TRBJ1-5|TRBV28
CASRPRDSRNQPQHF
TGTGCCAGCAGACCTCGGGACAGTCGAAATCAGCCCCAGCATTTT
>few|TRBD1|TRBJ1-6|TRBV5-1
CASSLGGGANNSPLHF
TGCGCCAGCAGCTTGGGAGGGGGCGCGAATAATTCACCCCTCCACTTT
>-|TRBD2|TRBJ2-1|TRBV10-3
CAISAPRGLADNEQFF
TGTGCCATCAGTGCCCCTAGGGGACTAGCGGACAATGAGCAGTTCTTC
>once|TRBD1|TRBJ2-1|TRBV6-1
CASSRGQDNEQFF
TGTGCCAGCAGCCGAGGACAGGACAATGAGCAGTTCTTC
>-|-|TRBJ1-1|TRBV10-3
CAISESLLGRVSTEAFF
TGTGCCATCAGTGAGTCTTTATTGGGCAGGGTCTCCACTGAAGCTTTCTTT
>-|-|TRBJ2-1|TRBV19
CASTAGSSYNEQFF
TGTGCCAGTACGGCGGGGAGCTCCTACAATGAGCAGTTCTTC
>-|-|TRBJ2-7|TRBV6-5
CASSRDLSSYEQYF
TGTGCCAGCAGTAGGGACTTGAGCTCCTACGAGCAGTACTTC
>-|TRBD1|TRBJ1-5|TRBV6-4
CASSANRDREMGQPQHF
TGTGCCAGCAGTGCAAACCGGGACAGGGAAATGGGGCAGCCCCAGCATTTT
>-|-|TRBJ1-1|TRBV10-3
CAISESRARLNTEAFF
TGTGCCATCAGTGAATCGAGGGCTCGGTTGAACACTGAAGCTTTCTTT
>-|TRBD1|TRBJ2-3|TRBV7-9
CASSLQGTGKGDTQYF
TGTGCCAGCAGCTTGCAAGGGACAGGGAAGGGAGATACGCAGTATTTT
>-|TRBD1|TRBJ1-1|TRBV28
CASRERDRTNTEAFF
TGTGCCAGCAGAGAAAGGGACAGAACGAACACTGAAGCTTTCTTT
>few|-|TRBJ2-3|TRBV19
CASSSRTNSDTQYF
TGTGCCAGTAGTTCCCGGACAAACTCAGATACGCAGTATTTT
>-|TRBD1|TRBJ2-3|TRBV24-1
CATRGGTGGGTDTQYF
TGTGCCACCAGGGGCGGGACAGGGGGAGGCACAGATACGCAGTATTTT
>-|TRBD1|TRBJ1-1|TRBV19
CATQQGINEAFF
TGTGCCACCCAACAGGGGATCAATGAAGCTTTCTTT
>-|TRBD2|TRBJ2-1|TRBV2
CASSALTSGMAQFF
TGTGCCAGCAGTGCTCTGACTAGCGGGATGGCGCAGTTCTTC
>-|-|TRBJ2-2|TRBV19
CASSITGVTGELFF
TGTGCCAGTAGTATAACGGGAGTGACCGGGGAGCTGTTTTTT
>-|TRBD2|TRBJ2-5|TRBV12-5
CASGLILAGASQETQYF
TGTGCTAGTGGTTTGATACTAGCGGGGGCGAGTCAAGAGACCCAGTACTTC
>-|TRBD2|TRBJ2-1|TRBV2
CASSEETSGGAFNEQFF
TGTGCCAGCAGTGAAGAGACTAGCGGGGGGGCCTTCAATGAGCAGTTCTTC
>-|TRBD1|TRBJ1-6|TRBV5-1
CASSKDGQDNSPLHF
TGCGCCAGCAGCAAAGACGGACAGGATAATTCACCCCTCCACTTT
>-|TRBD1|TRBJ2-3|TRBV2
CASSPTGGTDTQYF
TGTGCCAGCAGTCCGACAGGGGGCACAGATACGCAGTATTTT